This T cell receptor beta chain is drawn from a study of cytomegalovirus exposure and HLA in healthy donors (dated by TCRdb to the late 2010s). About the study as a whole: In an earlier analysis of under 750 of the donors, 276 Gb of sequence data and some 120 million unique TCR beta sequences from about 179 million T cells were reported. Roughly 300 gigabases of sequencing data and tens of millions of unique TCR sequences were included in an early release covering 550 to 650 HLA-typed donors. Among the roughly 370 genotyped donors, more than 70% belonged to the genetic ancestry cluster associated with self-reported Caucasian donors. The study was designed to test whether signatures of past pathogen exposure could be identified by cataloging public T cell receptors. The study profiled the T cell repertoires of about 640 subjects by immunosequencing and related them to cytomegalovirus serostatus. Along with the roughly 670-subject first cohort, a separate validation cohort of around 110 different subjects was used. To predict cytomegalovirus infection status, the study brought together high-throughput TCR immunosequencing, statistical association of individual TCRs with disease status, and machine learning. A later analysis re-analyzed previously published TCR beta repertoires from 500 to 700 donors and added high-resolution HLA genotyping to study TCR occurrence patterns. Rather than drawing on any new phenotypic data, the later analysis identified candidate immune exposures from TCR beta sequences and the way those sequences occurred across donors. An earlier analysis of 587 of the donors used high-throughput TCR beta sequencing to judge whether each TCR beta V gene segment behaved as functional or pseudogenic. Donor age, sex, ethnicity and CMV serostatus were collected together with the repertoire data. A later genetic analysis took genome-wide SNP genotypes for about three fifths of the 666 donors and used that subset as a discovery cohort. All discovery cohort repertoires had been generated using a single sequencing platform. HLA typing covered class I and class II loci at four-digit resolution. The number of typed donors differed by locus: roughly 620-640 for A, B, C, DRB1 and DQB1; some 500 for DQA1; 600 to 610 for DPA1; and about 450 for DPB1. Four to six DR-DQ haplotypes were handled as single units for association and clustering, since linkage in the cohort was strong. On average, around 230,000 unique TCR beta nucleotide sequences were sequenced per donor among fewer than 500 genotyped donors of the cohort, with around 19% of those sequences being non-productive. General study outcomes and caveats: Some IMGT-functional V segments, including TRBV6-2 and TRBV6-3, could not be told apart with the 87-base-pair reads, so those segments were excluded. In a later analysis, most CMV-associated TCR beta chains were found to appear HLA-restricted, with HLA associations seemingly driven largely by CMV exposure. When HLA alleles, especially DR and DQ, strongly co-occurred, TCR associations were difficult to assign to individual alleles. For the cohort, immune exposure information was limited to CMV serostatus. In both the original and validation cohorts, the classifier was reported to diagnose cytomegalovirus status with high specificity and sensitivity. It was suggested by the authors that the approach could potentially be generalized to other disease states and immunological phenotypes. In a later genetic analysis, fewer N-insertions in productive TCRs were reported among donors in an Asian-associated ancestry cluster than the approximately 710-donor mean. In a later analysis, the rate of TCR association differed among HLA loci, with DRB1 alleles having the most associated TCRs and HLA-C alleles having the fewest. Only TCR beta chains were sequenced in this cohort, and the absence of alpha or paired-chain data limited detectable features. A further reported finding was that TCR beta sequences accurately predicted the HLA-A and HLA-B alleles for most subjects in the first cohort. V-gene and J-gene trimming of TCR beta chains was associated with a missense DCLRE1C variant in a later genetic analysis, and the association was replicated in an independent cohort. Correlated functional status among segregating V segments might be attributable to linkage disequilibrium, but an unknown experimental factor could not be ruled out. In a later analysis, HLA-associated TCR beta chains showed more clonal expansion and lower generation probabilities than non-associated chains that were equally common. The earlier analysis of almost 600 of the donors excluded some 15 rarely observed V segments, including chromosome 9 orphons, because counts were too low. Presence/absence analyses assumed roughly uniform sequencing depth across donors, an assumption that may not hold. In a later analysis, several top co-occurrence clusters were reported to appear linked to parvovirus B19, influenza, CMV and Epstein-Barr virus. Most TCR sequences were observed very rarely across donors, whereas some public TCRs were present in many individuals. In vitro tests confirmed that a few of the cytomegalovirus-associated TCR beta chains recognize cytomegalovirus antigens. A total of fewer than 200 TCR beta chains were listed by the study as associated with cytomegalovirus. In an earlier analysis of around 500 of the donors, most TCR beta V segments appeared in productive rearrangements about 87% or about 30% of the time, broadly matching IMGT annotations. A cluster of highly shared sequence variants was judged likely to represent a technical artifact of the sequencing pipeline. HLA typing was unavailable for some donors at each locus, so association tests used only the typed subset. In a later analysis, over 15,000 TCR beta sequences were associated with specific HLA alleles at a false discovery rate of 0.05.

The library was built by means of the immunoSEQ multiplex PCR assay. For the multiplex PCR, a mixture combining 60 forward primers for TCR Vbeta segments and 13 reverse primers for TCR Jbeta segments was used. A multiplex PCR assay on genomic DNA amplified the CDR3 region of rearranged TCR beta genes. Amplified TCR beta libraries were sequenced as 87-base-pair reads on the Illumina HiSeq System. Under the source paper's analysis protocol: Across the 640 or so repertoires, a later analysis counted some 81 million unique TCR beta chains, some 11 million of which were shared by at least two donors. A nearest-neighbor algorithm error-corrected the raw reads and collapsed the reads into unique sequences, merging closely related sequences to remove PCR and sequencing errors. Alignment of CDR3 sequences to IMGT reference sequences was used to assign V, D and J gene segments. Each retained sequence needed at least a six-nucleotide match to both a V gene segment and a J gene segment. Rearrangements were called productive when the CDR3 lacked stop codons and stayed in frame with V and J; all others were non-productive. Following IMGT convention, CDR3 was defined as the stretch from the second conserved V-encoded cysteine to the conserved J-encoded phenylalanine. The earlier analysis of about 610 of the donors excluded any sequence lacking an unambiguous match to a single V gene segment. In an earlier analysis of several hundred of the donors, V segments were called functional above 56.7% productive rearrangements and were called segregating when the between-donor standard deviation exceeded 5%. A statistical classification framework was developed to diagnose cytomegalovirus status using the catalog of TCR beta chain sequences. In a later analysis, TCR nucleotide sequences were compared against IMGT/GENE-DB human TR gene sequences so that V and J genes could be assigned. The TCRdist pipeline was used in a later analysis to assign CDR3 sequences and most-parsimonious VDJ recombination scenarios. A later analysis defined each TCR beta chain by its CDR3 amino acid sequence plus V-gene family, and excluded reads lacking a unique V-gene family. As a way to deal with suspected cross-contamination and a sequencing artifact, a later analysis dropped 450 to 600 nucleotide sequences that were highly shared and had low generation probability. In a later analysis, a clonal expansion index for each public chain was calculated from normalized within-repertoire ranks of inferred template counts. In a later analysis, generation probabilities were computed with a VDJ recombination model fitted to out-of-frame rearrangements, and the resulting probabilities were checked against IGoR. A later analysis scored TCR-TCR, TCR-HLA and TCR-CMV co-occurrence with hypergeometric tests, applying a repertoire-size bias correction to TCR pairs. To estimate false discovery rates, a later analysis permuted the HLA or CMV assignments 20 times. In a later analysis, co-occurring TCRs were grouped with DBSCAN, and TCRdist sequence similarity was added when clustering was performed within HLA-allele-positive subsets. Repertoires with fewer than 30,000 or more than 120,000 public chains were left out of co-occurrence clustering, as were a handful of repertoires with anomalous nucleotide sharing. Sourced from immuneACCESS, this table was stored by TCRdb with only in-frame sequences that have V and J called. A share of the clones is absent; for the studies checked, an unresolved V gene accounts for under half, and the remainder has no known explanation. D and trimming come from the DNA, and the V and J calls and clone size come from that table. The sample profile shows fewer than 200,000 clones; 80% to 85% of them were found once. In total, the top ten clones hold 2% to 2.5% of the sample.

This clone was observed a single time. Which antigen it targets is not known. No base-level quality is on record; no much larger clone is a single base apart. The cohort consisted of 670 or so healthy bone marrow donors. At the time of sampling, all cohort members were nominally healthy, though unrecorded immune exposures were likely present. The donor was CMV seronegative and belonged to the group of around 400 seronegative cohort members. Each donor provided a peripheral blood sample, and peripheral blood mononuclear cells were used for TCR beta sequencing. The Qiagen DNeasy Blood Extraction Kit was used to extract genomic DNA from the blood cell samples. From a lookup of the germline V gene, CDR1 and CDR2 are MDHEN and SYDVKM. The CDR3 covers 16 residues, taking in both the cysteine and the phenylalanine. The sequence is cut down to CDR3 DNA, 48 bases in frame from base 1. A distance of 15 bases separates the germline ends of V and J, which lose 2 bases and 4 bases respectively.

The source is a woman aged 30 to 39 in good health and CMV-seronegative. This chain is built from TRBV28 and TRBJ1-3; TRBD1 is a possible D gene, resting on 5 matching bases. Input material: PBMCs. Read as DNA, the sequence is TGTGCCAGCAGTTTAGGGTTTTGGGGGGTAGGAAACACCATATATTTT. Its translation is CASSLGFWGVGNTIYF.